Following are 14 T cell receptor beta chains from one sample sequenced in a study of blood T cell repertoires in COVID-19. Clones were read by immunoSEQ multiplex PCR, and TCRdb kept only the in-frame ones, dropping some. The sample records nearly 80,000 clones, around 83% being singletons. The sequencing input was peripheral blood. All receptors come from a woman between 65 and 79 years old with acute or convalescent COVID-19.

This clone was seen a handful of times. This chain links TRBV14 with TRBJ2-7; D might be TRBD1 (6 bases). The length of the CDR3 is 16 residues. CDR1 SGHDN and CDR2 FVKESK come from the germline V gene. The ends were cut back, 2 bases at V and 6 bases at J, with 20 bases in the middle. Here the CDR3 DNA reads TGTGCCAGCAGCCAAAGCAGGGGATTAAGGCTTGCCGAGCAGTACTTC. It yields the protein CASSQSRGLRLAEQYF.

The chain has TRBV19 and TRBJ1-5; 9 positions match TRBD1. The germline gives CDR1 LNHDA, CDR2 SQIVND (reference sequence). There are 16 residues in the CDR3. Trimming at V came to 5 bases and at J to 4 bases, leaving 9 bases not matched to a gene. The CDR3 DNA reads TGTGCCAGTAGTGCGACAGGACAGGGGATTAATCAGCCCCAGCATTTT. Translation gives CASSATGQGINQPQHF.

The chain carries TRBV19 and TRBJ2-1; TRBD2 matches at 12 bases. V lost 6 bases, J lost 6 bases, and 6 bases stayed unmatched. Germline V gene sequence: CDR1 LNHDA, CDR2 SQIVND (reference sequence). There are 15 residues in the CDR3. The CDR3 protein is CASRYLAGGPNEQFF. As DNA, the CDR3 is TGTGCCAGTAGGTACCTAGCGGGAGGGCCCAATGAGCAGTTCTTC.

This chain uses TRBV5-1 with TRBJ2-6; TRBD1 agrees at 8 bases. Germline V CDR1 and CDR2: SGHRS, YFSETQ. Trimming at V came to 4 bases and at J to 5 bases, leaving 11 bases not matched to a gene. This CDR3 has 17 amino acids. The CDR3 sequence: CASSPTRTGRRANVLTF. CDR3 nucleotide sequence: TGCGCCAGCAGCCCTACCAGGACAGGGCGAAGGGCCAACGTCCTGACTTTC.

The chain uses TRBV5-4 and TRBJ1-2, with 8 nucleotides matching TRBD1. The CDR3 is made up of 14 amino acids. Per germline, CDR1 SGHNT and CDR2 YYREEE (reference sequence). V lost 4 bases and J lost 7; bases outside the gene matches: 9. Here the CDR3 reads CASSIAGGAAGYTF. The CDR3 nucleotides are TGTGCCAGCAGCATAGCAGGGGGCGCGGCTGGCTACACCTTC.

This clone occurred a few times. V is TRBV4-1 and J is TRBJ1-1; 10 bases are a match to TRBD1. The CDR3 extends over 17 amino acids. V dropped 3 bases and J dropped 1; count of bases not matched to a gene: 8. Germline CDR1 reads MGHRA; CDR2 reads YSYEKL. This CDR3 reads CASSHEMTGGSNTEAFF. The CDR3 nucleotides read TGCGCCAGCAGCCATGAAATGACAGGGGGCTCGAACACTGAAGCTTTCTTT.

The V and J genes are TRBV11-2 and TRBJ2-3, with a possible D match to TRBD1 (6 bases). Trimming removed 1 base at V and 0 bases at J, with 8 bases between. There are 15 residues in the CDR3. From germline, CDR1 is SGHAT and CDR2 FQNNGV. The CDR3 DNA reads as TGTGCCAGCAGCTTAGTAGGACAGAGCACAGATACGCAGTATTTT. It specifies CASSLVGQSTDTQYF.

The V gene is TRBV19, the J gene TRBJ2-1; D might be TRBD2 (6 bases). Germline-derived CDR1 and CDR2 are LNHDA and SQIVND (reference sequence). The length of the CDR3 is 13 residues. V lost 9 bases to trimming and J lost 6 bases, with 15 bases between them. This chain's CDR3 is CASAGLRPNEQFF. CDR3 nucleotides: TGTGCCAGCGCCGGACTACGTCCCAATGAGCAGTTCTTC.

V and J are TRBV5-1 and TRBJ2-1, with a possible D match to TRBD2 (5 bases). Germline loops: CDR1 SGHRS, CDR2 YFSETQ. The CDR3 is made up of 13 amino acids. V was cut by 1 base and J by 9 bases, with 11 bases left in between. CDR3 nucleotides: TGCGCCAGCAGCTTGAACGAACGGGGTGAGCAGTTCTTC. Translation gives CASSLNERGEQFF. The variable domain in full, completed from reference TRBV5-1 and TRBJ2-1, reads KAGVTQTPRYLIKTRGQQVTLSCSPISGHRSVSWYQQTPGQGLQFLFEYFSETQRNKGNFPGRFSGRQFSNSRSEMNVSTLELGDSALYLCASSLNERGEQFFGPGTRLTVL.

The V and J genes are TRBV5-5 and TRBJ2-1, with 9 bases matching TRBD1. Germline CDR1 and CDR2: SGHKS and YYEKEE (reference sequence). This CDR3 comprises 16 residues. Trimming removed 2 bases from V and 0 bases from J; junction bases left unmatched: 3. CDR3 loop: CASSFRQGGSYNEQFF. The DNA for the CDR3 is TGTGCCAGCAGCTTTCGACAGGGGGGCTCCTACAATGAGCAGTTCTTC.

J is TRBJ1-2 and V is TRBV4-1, with TRBD1 matching over 9 bases. Germline V gives CDR1 MGHRA, CDR2 YSYEKL. CDR3 length equals 15 residues. With V trimmed by 3 bases and J by 8 bases, 10 bases remained unmatched. The CDR3 coding sequence is TGCGCCAGCAGCCACGTGGGACAGGGCTCTAGGGGCTACACCTTC. Translation: CASSHVGQGSRGYTF.

This rearrangement joins TRBV15 to TRBJ2-1; the match to TRBD2 covers 7 bases. The CDR3 loop spans 16 amino acids. Per the germline V gene, CDR1 is LNHNV and CDR2 is YYDKDF (reference sequence). Unmatched junction bases numbered 5, after V lost 1 base and J lost 2 bases. CDR3 protein: CATSRGAGVTYNEQFF. CDR3 nucleotides: TGTGCCACCAGCAGAGGTGCGGGAGTTACCTACAATGAGCAGTTCTTC.

This clone occurred a few times. The rearrangement links TRBV12-3 or TRBV12-4 to TRBJ1-5, with no clear D. This CDR3 has 12 amino acids. Trimming removed 5 bases at V and 5 bases at J, with 7 bases between. CDR3 DNA sequence: TGTGCCAGCAGTCCATCGGATCAGCCCCAGCATTTT. Amino acids: CASSPSDQPQHF.

This clone was recorded only once. The chain has TRBV5-1 and TRBJ2-1, with TRBD2 as a possible D gene (5 bases). V lost 1 base, J lost 8 bases, and 10 bases lay in between. Germline V gene data show CDR1 as SGHRS and CDR2 as YFSETQ. The CDR3 runs 13 residues. CDR3 in DNA: TGCGCCAGCAGCTTGCCTAGCATAGATGAGCAGTTCTTC. It specifies CASSLPSIDEQFF.